The 28 T cell receptor beta chains given below trace back to one sample, sequenced in a study of shared T cell receptors in the human thymus (dated by TCRdb to about 2021). Preparation of the library involved the immunoSEQ multiplex PCR assay. Not all clones reach the TCRdb copy of this immuneACCESS table, which keeps in-frame sequences only. Checked studies attribute under half of the gap to unresolved V genes and leave the rest unexplained. The sample contains hundreds of thousands of clones, around 87% of them found a single time. The ten most abundant clones make up roughly 0.0089% of the sample. Separately, the same data were catalogued under a study of human thymus T cells.

The sequenced material came from thymocytes. The receptors shown here come from a boy under three years old with a congenital heart defect. Donor details come from another sample of the same person, matched by shared clones.

This clone came up once. The gene calls are TRBV4-2 and TRBJ1-5; 7 positions agree with TRBD1. CDR1 LGHNA and CDR2 YNFKEQ come from the germline V gene. There are 17 residues in the CDR3. V trimming: 5 bases; J trimming: 0 bases; junction bases outside the gene matches: 10. CDR3 in amino acids: CASSNTGDPNSNQPQHF. In DNA form, the CDR3 reads TGTGCCAGCAGCAATACAGGGGACCCGAATAGCAATCAGCCCCAGCATTTT.

The rearrangement joins TRBV7-6 to TRBJ2-7; 8 nucleotides line up with TRBD2. The CDR3 length is 16 residues. V lost 5 bases and J lost 0; bases outside the gene matches: 9. Germline loops: CDR1 SGHVS, CDR2 FNYEAQ. CDR3 loop: CASSRRTSGSSYEQYF. The DNA of the CDR3 is TGTGCCAGCAGCCGAAGAACTAGCGGAAGCTCCTACGAGCAGTACTTC.

The chain carries TRBV6-5 and TRBJ1-1, with TRBD1 identical over 9 bases. This CDR3 is built from 15 residues. Germline CDR1 reads MNHEY; CDR2 reads SVGAGI. Trimming cost V 7 bases and J 11 bases; bases outside gene matches: 17. The CDR3 reads CASILRQGEWYDAFF. CDR3 sequence (DNA): TGTGCCAGCATTCTTAGACAGGGGGAGTGGTATGACGCTTTCTTT.

The chain recombines TRBV5-4 with TRBJ2-7, with 7 bases that match TRBD2. This CDR3 comprises 14 residues. Germline V lookup: CDR1 SGHNT, CDR2 YYREEE (reference sequence). V shed 0 bases, J shed 5 bases, and the junction held 5 bases outside the gene matches. Here the CDR3 reads CASSLGGRGDEQYF. DNA of the CDR3: TGTGCCAGCAGCTTGGGCGGGAGAGGCGACGAGCAGTACTTC.

The chain employs TRBV5-1 and TRBJ1-1, with D maybe TRBD1 (6 bases). This CDR3 has 12 amino acids. The V gene's germline CDR1 is SGHRS and CDR2 YFSETQ. V dropped 7 bases and J dropped 1 base, with 8 bases sitting between them. In nucleotides, the CDR3 is TGCGCCAGCCAGGACAGGAACACTGAAGCTTTCTTT. Residues: CASQDRNTEAFF.

This chain links TRBV7-2 with TRBJ2-1; a possible D gene is TRBD2 (6 bases). The V and J ends lost 5 bases and 2 bases respectively, with 16 bases between them. CDR3 length: 16 amino acids. The V gene's germline CDR1 is SGHTA and CDR2 FQGNSA. Here the CDR3 reads CASSPEAGFPYNEQFF. CDR3 nucleotides: TGTGCCAGCAGCCCAGAGGCGGGGTTTCCCTACAATGAGCAGTTCTTC.

The gene calls are TRBV6-1 and TRBJ1-1; D is perhaps TRBD1 (5 bases). Looked up from germline, CDR1 is MNHNS and CDR2 is SASEGT. V was clipped by 5 bases and J by 2 bases, with 9 bases between them. The CDR3 spans 13 residues. CDR3 in DNA: TGTGCCAGCAGTCCAGACAGTAACACTGAAGCTTTCTTT. It translates to CASSPDSNTEAFF.

This chain links TRBV12-5 with TRBJ1-5; D may be TRBD1 (6 bases). The V end lost 9 bases, the J end lost 4 bases, and 16 bases lay between the germline ends. The CDR3 runs to 14 residues. The germline V gene encodes CDR1 LGHNT and CDR2 FRNRAP. The CDR3: CARGDMKANQPQHF. As DNA, the CDR3 is TGTGCTAGGGGGGACATGAAGGCGAATCAGCCCCAGCATTTT.

J is TRBJ1-1 and V is TRBV28; the D is unclear. The V end lost 6 bases, the J end lost 3 bases, and 14 bases lay between the germline ends. Germline V lookup: CDR1 MDHEN, CDR2 SYDVKM. This CDR3 region has 14 residues. The DNA for the CDR3 is TGTGCCAGCAGCCCGAGGGCCGTAGACACTGAAGCTTTCTTT. Its translation is CASSPRAVDTEAFF.

This chain connects TRBV14 to TRBJ1-2; 8 bases are a match to TRBD1. From germline, CDR1 is SGHDN and CDR2 FVKESK. After removal of 4 bases from V and 0 bases from J, the junction contained 4 bases not matched to a gene. The CDR3 sequence is 15 residues long. This CDR3 reads CASSPGGSPNYGYTF. CDR3 DNA: TGTGCCAGCAGCCCAGGGGGCAGCCCTAACTATGGCTACACCTTC.

This clone was seen only once. An end of the junction does not agree with germline; a read error may underlie this. Other nucleotide sequences from this sample produce the same CDR3. This rearrangement joins TRBV28 to TRBJ2-7, with 7 bases fitting TRBD2. Germline loops: CDR1 MDHEN, CDR2 SYDVKM. This CDR3 is 16 amino acids long. CDR3 region: CASSYPRGVPSYEQYF. The CDR3, as DNA: TGTGCCAGCTCCTACCCCCGGGGGGTTCCCTCCTACGAGCAGTATTTC.

Remarks on this clone: At one of its ends the junction is not consistent with the germline gene, which may arise from a read error. The chain recombines TRBV4-3 with TRBJ2-5; 8 nucleotides align to TRBD2. This CDR3 spans 19 amino acids. The germline CDR1 and CDR2 sequences are LGHNA and YSLEER. CDR3 sequence (DNA): TGCGCCAGCAGCCAAGTACCCGCGACGGGGGGGTGGGGCCAACAGACCCAGTACTTC. Its translation is CASSQVPATGGWGQQTQYF.

The chain couples TRBV5-6 to TRBJ2-5, with D tentatively TRBD2 (7 bases). Germline V gene data show CDR1 as SGHDT and CDR2 as YYEEEE. Trimming took off 2 bases at V and 4 bases at J, with 18 bases between the two ends. The CDR3 is made up of 16 amino acids. The CDR3 DNA follows: TGTGCCAGCAGCTTAGGTGGAGGGGGGGGGCGAGAGACCCAGTACTTC. Its protein product is CASSLGGGGGRETQYF.

The V and J genes are TRBV27 and TRBJ2-7; 11 bases are shared with TRBD1. With V trimmed by 6 bases and J by 7 bases, 11 bases remained unmatched. From germline, CDR1 is MNHEY and CDR2 SMNVEV (reference sequence). This CDR3 comprises 15 residues. The CDR3 loop reads CASSPRRGQGGEQYF. The CDR3 DNA is TGTGCCAGCAGCCCCAGGCGGGGACAGGGGGGTGAGCAGTACTTC.

The chain employs TRBV14 and TRBJ2-6; 9 nucleotides line up with TRBD1. CDR3 length: 19 amino acids. Germline CDR1 reads SGHDN; CDR2 reads FVKESK. V was pared by 0 bases and J by 0 bases, with 6 bases of the junction left unmatched. The CDR3 nucleotides are TGTGCCAGCAGCCAAGATTCGGGACAGGGAAGCTCTGGGGCCAACGTCCTGACTTTC. This gives the protein CASSQDSGQGSSGANVLTF.

V is TRBV4-1 and J is TRBJ1-1; 9 bases match TRBD1. This CDR3 has 14 amino acids. Germline V gene data show CDR1 as MGHRA and CDR2 as YSYEKL. Losses at the gene ends were 0 bases for V and 11 bases for J; bases not matched to a gene: 7. In DNA form, the CDR3 reads TGCGCCAGCAGCCAAGAAAAGGACAGGGGAGAGGCTTTCTTT. It is translated as CASSQEKDRGEAFF.

The rearrangement joins TRBV7-2 to TRBJ1-2; maybe TRBD1 (5 bases). V lost 5 bases to trimming and J lost 3 bases, with 13 bases between them. This CDR3 comprises 14 residues. Germline CDR1 is SGHTA and CDR2 is FQGNSA. This CDR3 is CASSTQQGHYGYTF. The CDR3 DNA reads TGTGCCAGCAGCACCCAGCAGGGTCACTATGGCTACACCTTC.

V is TRBV5-4 and J is TRBJ2-5; D may be TRBD2 (5 bases). V lost 1 base to trimming and J lost 1 base, with 11 bases between them. The CDR3 spans 15 residues. Germline loops: CDR1 SGHNT, CDR2 YYREEE (reference sequence). The CDR3 region is CASSLLGGGQETQYF. In nucleotides, the CDR3 is TGTGCCAGCAGCTTGTTGGGCGGAGGCCAAGAGACCCAGTACTTC.

The chain employs TRBV5-6 and TRBJ2-5; D gene ambiguous. The J call may be incorrect, as the DNA end agrees better with TRBJ2-7. This CDR3 comprises 13 residues. Germline V lookup: CDR1 SGHDT, CDR2 YYEEEE. CDR3 in DNA: TGTGCCAGCAGCTCTGGTTGGAGCTACGAGCAGTACTTC. Its translation is CASSSGWSYEQYF.

The CDR3 sequence is CASSGGVGDGGYGYTF. The CDR3 nucleotides read TGTGCCAGCAGCGGGGGGGTCGGGGACGGCGGCTATGGCTACACCTTC. This sequence joins TRBV5-4 and TRBJ1-2; a possible D gene is TRBD1 (5 bases). Germline values: CDR1 SGHNT, CDR2 YYREEE (reference sequence). The CDR3 contains 16 residues. V was shortened by 4 bases and J by 4 bases, with 20 bases between the two germline ends.

The chain recombines TRBV27 with TRBJ2-7; D perhaps matches TRBD1 (7 bases). The germline V gene has CDR1 MNHEY and CDR2 SMNVEV (reference sequence). Trimming took 3 bases from V and 8 from J, leaving 14 bases between them. The CDR3 has 13 amino acids. CDR3 DNA sequence: TGTGCCAGCAGTTTCAGGGGGGACGGTAAGCAGTACTTC. It codes for CASSFRGDGKQYF.

The table lists this clone with a few counts. The chain carries TRBV6-1 and TRBJ2-5; 9 positions agree with TRBD2. The J call may be wrong; the DNA end is better matched by TRBJ2-7. CDR1 and CDR2 from the germline V gene are MNHNS and SASEGT. This CDR3 spans 15 amino acids. The CDR3 bases are TGTGCCAGCAGCTATAGCGGGAGTACATCCTACGAGCAGTACTTC. As protein: CASSYSGSTSYEQYF.

The CDR3 region has the DNA TGTGCCAGCAGCTCCTGGACATCGGTGAACACTGAAGCTTTCTTT. Amino acids: CASSSWTSVNTEAFF. The genes are TRBV7-3 and TRBJ1-1; D might be TRBD1 (5 bases). The ends were cut back, 4 bases at V and 0 bases at J, with 12 bases in the middle. This CDR3 contains 15 residues. Germline V gene data show CDR1 as SGHTA and CDR2 as FQGTGA.

Comment on this clone: Other DNA variants within this sample encode the same CDR3. V and J are TRBV27 and TRBJ1-1, with TRBD1 matching 10 bases. Per germline, CDR1 MNHEY and CDR2 SMNVEV (reference sequence). V lost 6 bases, J lost 8 bases, and 18 bases stayed unmatched. This CDR3 spans 17 amino acids. The DNA for the CDR3 is TGTGCCAGCAGCCGCCCCGGGACAGGGGAGAAAGGGACCGAAGCTTTCTTT. Its protein product is CASSRPGTGEKGTEAFF.

The chain carries TRBV9 and TRBJ2-1; D might be TRBD2 (7 bases). The CDR3 is 15 amino acids. The ends were cut back, 5 bases at V and 0 bases at J, with 12 bases in the middle. Germline V gene data show CDR1 as SGDLS and CDR2 as YYNGEE. The CDR3 nucleotides are TGTGCCAGCAGTGATAGGGGGGGCTCCTACAATGAGCAGTTCTTC. As protein: CASSDRGGSYNEQFF.

The chain joins TRBV6-7 to TRBJ2-1; D perhaps matches TRBD1 (6 bases). TRBV6-7 carries the ORF label, with uncertain function. The CDR3 totals 16 residues. V shed 0 bases and J shed 3 bases, with 12 bases lying between them. In nucleotides, the CDR3 is TGTGCCAGCAGTTACTCGAACAGGGCTCTCTACAATGAGCAGTTCTTC. Amino acids: CASSYSNRALYNEQFF.

This sequence joins TRBV14 and TRBJ1-1, with 10 bases that match TRBD1. Germline V gene sequence: CDR1 SGHDN, CDR2 FVKESK. Trimming at V came to 3 bases and at J to 3 bases, leaving 7 bases not matched to a gene. There are 16 residues in the CDR3. In nucleotides, the CDR3 is TGTGCCAGCAGCCATGCCCGGGACAGGGGATACACTGAAGCTTTCTTT. Its translation is CASSHARDRGYTEAFF.

This clone was found a few times. DNA for the CDR3: TGTGCCAGCAGTTTCGGACAGCCCCGAGGGTACACTGAAGCTTTCTTT. Its protein product is CASSFGQPRGYTEAFF. The V and J genes are TRBV28 and TRBJ1-1, with TRBD1 as a possible D gene (6 bases). This CDR3 spans 16 amino acids. Germline V gives CDR1 MDHEN, CDR2 SYDVKM. Trimming took 3 bases from V and 3 from J, leaving 17 bases between them.